This T cell receptor (beta chain) was sequenced in a study of blood T cell repertoires in COVID-19. Libraries were prepared by immunoSEQ multiplex PCR; TCRdb keeps only in-frame clonotypes and omits some of them. The data show more than 300,000 clones, about 84% seen once. Trimming shortened V by 3 bases and J by 4 bases, and 5 bases separated the two germline ends. The CDR3 has 12 amino acids. Germline-derived CDR1 and CDR2 are SGHVS and FNYEAQ. This chain joins TRBV7-6 and TRBJ2-3; D gene uncertain. The material sequenced was peripheral blood. The receptor's source is a woman aged 45-59 years with acute or convalescent COVID-19. The CDR3 sequence: CASSFRADTQYF. As DNA, the CDR3 is TGTGCCAGCAGCTTCCGCGCAGATACGCAGTATTTT.